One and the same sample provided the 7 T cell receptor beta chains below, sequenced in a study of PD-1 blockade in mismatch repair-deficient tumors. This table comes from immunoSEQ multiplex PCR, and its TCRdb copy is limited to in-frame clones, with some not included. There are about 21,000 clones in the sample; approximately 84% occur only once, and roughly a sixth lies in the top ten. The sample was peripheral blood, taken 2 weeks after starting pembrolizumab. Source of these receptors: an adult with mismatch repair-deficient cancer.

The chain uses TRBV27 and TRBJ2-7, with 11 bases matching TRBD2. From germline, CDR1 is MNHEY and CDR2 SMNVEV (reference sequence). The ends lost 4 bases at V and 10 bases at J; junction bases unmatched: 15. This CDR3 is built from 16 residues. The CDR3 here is CASSSTLGLAGEVQYF. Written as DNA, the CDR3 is TGTGCCAGCAGTTCTACCCTAGGACTAGCGGGTGAGGTTCAGTACTTC.

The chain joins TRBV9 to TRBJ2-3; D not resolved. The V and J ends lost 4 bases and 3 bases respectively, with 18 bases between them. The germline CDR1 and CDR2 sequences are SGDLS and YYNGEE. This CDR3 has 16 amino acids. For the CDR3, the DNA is TGTGCCAGCAGCCCCCTGGGTCTCACGGTTACAGATACGCAGTATTTT. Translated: CASSPLGLTVTDTQYF.

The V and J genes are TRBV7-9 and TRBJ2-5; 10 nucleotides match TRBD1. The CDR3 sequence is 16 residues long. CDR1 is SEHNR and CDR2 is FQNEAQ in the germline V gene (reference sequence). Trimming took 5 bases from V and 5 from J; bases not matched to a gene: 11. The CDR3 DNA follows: TGTGCCAGCAGCCCTAGTGGACAGGGGGTGAAGGAGACCCAGTACTTC. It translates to CASSPSGQGVKETQYF.

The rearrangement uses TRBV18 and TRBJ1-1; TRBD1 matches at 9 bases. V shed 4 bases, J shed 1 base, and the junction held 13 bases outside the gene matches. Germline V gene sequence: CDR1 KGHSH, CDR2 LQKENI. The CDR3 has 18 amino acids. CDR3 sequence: CASSLRGPGQGSNTEAFF. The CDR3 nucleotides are TGTGCCAGCTCACTCCGGGGACCGGGACAGGGATCGAACACTGAAGCTTTCTTT.

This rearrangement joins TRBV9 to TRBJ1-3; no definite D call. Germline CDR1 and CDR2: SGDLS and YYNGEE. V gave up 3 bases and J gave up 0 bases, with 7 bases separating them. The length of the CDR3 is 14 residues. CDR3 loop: CASSAEYSGNTIYF. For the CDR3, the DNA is TGTGCCAGCAGCGCGGAGTACTCTGGAAACACCATATATTTT.

For the CDR3, the DNA is TGTGTCTCACACAGTACCTACGAGCAGTACTTC. Residues: CVSHSTYEQYF. The J gene is TRBJ2-7, the V gene TRBV6-5, with D unresolved. The V gene's germline CDR1 is MNHEY and CDR2 SVGAGI. This CDR3 comprises 11 residues.

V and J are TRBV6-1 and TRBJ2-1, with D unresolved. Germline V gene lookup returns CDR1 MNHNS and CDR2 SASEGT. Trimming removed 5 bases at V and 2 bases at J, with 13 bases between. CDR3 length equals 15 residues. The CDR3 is CASSLSQTTYNEQFF. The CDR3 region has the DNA TGTGCCAGCAGTTTATCCCAGACAACCTACAATGAGCAGTTCTTC.